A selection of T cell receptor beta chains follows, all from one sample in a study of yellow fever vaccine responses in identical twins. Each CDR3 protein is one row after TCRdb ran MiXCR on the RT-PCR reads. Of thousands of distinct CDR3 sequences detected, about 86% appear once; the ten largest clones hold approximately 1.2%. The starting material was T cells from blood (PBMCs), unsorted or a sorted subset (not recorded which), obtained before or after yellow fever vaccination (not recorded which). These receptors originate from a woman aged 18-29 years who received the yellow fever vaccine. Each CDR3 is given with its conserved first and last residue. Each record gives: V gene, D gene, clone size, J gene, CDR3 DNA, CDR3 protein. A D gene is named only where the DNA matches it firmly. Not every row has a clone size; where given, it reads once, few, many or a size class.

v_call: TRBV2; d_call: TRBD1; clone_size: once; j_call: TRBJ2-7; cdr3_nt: TGTGCCAGCATGGACAGGCGGAGCTCCTACGAGCAGTACTTC; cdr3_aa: CASMDRRSSYEQYF
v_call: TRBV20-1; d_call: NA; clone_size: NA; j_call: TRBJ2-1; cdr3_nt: TGCAGTGCCAATCGGGTTGAGCAGTTCTTC; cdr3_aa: CSANRVEQFF
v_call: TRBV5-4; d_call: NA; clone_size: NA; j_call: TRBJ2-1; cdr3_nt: TGTGCCAGCAGCGCAGCCGGGACACACAATGAGCAGTTCTTC; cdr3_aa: CASSAAGTHNEQFF
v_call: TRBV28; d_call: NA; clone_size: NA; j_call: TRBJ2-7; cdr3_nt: TGTGCCAGCAGGGGCCCCTTGGTAAACGAGCAGTACTTC; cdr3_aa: CASRGPLVNEQYF
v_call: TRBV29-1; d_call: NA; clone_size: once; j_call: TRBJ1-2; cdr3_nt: TGCAGCGTGACTACAGGTTCTAACTATGGCTACACCTTC; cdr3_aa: CSVTTGSNYGYTF
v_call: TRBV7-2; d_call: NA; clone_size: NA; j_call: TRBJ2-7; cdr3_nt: TGTGCCAGCAGCTTAACGGCCTACGAGCAGTACTTC; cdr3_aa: CASSLTAYEQYF
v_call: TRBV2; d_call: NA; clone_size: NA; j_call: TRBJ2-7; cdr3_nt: TGTGCCAGCCAGTACAGGGCCTCCTACGAGCAGTACTTC; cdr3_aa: CASQYRASYEQYF
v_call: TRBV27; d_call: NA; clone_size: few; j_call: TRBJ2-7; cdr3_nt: TGTGCCAGCAGTTTATCTTCCTACGAGCAGTACTTC; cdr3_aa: CASSLSSYEQYF
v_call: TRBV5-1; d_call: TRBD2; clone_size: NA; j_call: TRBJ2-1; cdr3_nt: TGCGCCAGCGGCCGATCTAGCGGGAGTTACAATGAGCAGTTCTTC; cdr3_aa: CASGRSSGSYNEQFF
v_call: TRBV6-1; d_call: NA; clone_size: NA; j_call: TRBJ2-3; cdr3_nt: TGTGCCAGCAGTAGGGGGGGAGCAGATACGCAGTATTTT; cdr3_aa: CASSRGGADTQYF
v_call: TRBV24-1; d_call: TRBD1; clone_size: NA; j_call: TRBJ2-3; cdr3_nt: TGTGCCACCAGTAGGACAGGGTTTACAGATACGCAGTATTTT; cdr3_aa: CATSRTGFTDTQYF
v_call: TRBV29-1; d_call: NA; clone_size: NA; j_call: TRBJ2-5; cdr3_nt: TGCAGCGTTATACACCAACAAGAGACCCAGTACTTC; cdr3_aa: CSVIHQQETQYF
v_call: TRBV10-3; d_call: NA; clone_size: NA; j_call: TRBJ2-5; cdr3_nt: TGTGCCATCAGTGTTGGTCCGGGCCAAGAGACCCAGTACTTC; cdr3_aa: CAISVGPGQETQYF
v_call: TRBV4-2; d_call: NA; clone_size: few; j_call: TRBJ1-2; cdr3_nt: TGTGCCAGCAGCCAAGATGGAGGATCTGGCTACACCTTC; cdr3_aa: CASSQDGGSGYTF
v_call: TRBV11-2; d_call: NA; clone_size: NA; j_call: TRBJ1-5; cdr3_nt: TGTGCCAGCAGCTTATCCGGGACCGCGAATCAGCCCCAGCATTTT; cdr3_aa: CASSLSGTANQPQHF
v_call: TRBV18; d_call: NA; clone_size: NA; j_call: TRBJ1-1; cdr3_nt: TGTGCCAGCGGAAGAGGTGCGGGCACTGAAGCTTTCTTT; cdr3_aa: CASGRGAGTEAFF
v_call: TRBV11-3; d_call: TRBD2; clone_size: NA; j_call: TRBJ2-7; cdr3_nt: TGTGCCAGCAGCATCAAACTAGCGGGAGATGGGACCTACGAGCAGTACTTC; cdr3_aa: CASSIKLAGDGTYEQYF
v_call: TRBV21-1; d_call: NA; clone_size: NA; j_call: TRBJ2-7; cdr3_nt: TGTGCCAGCAGCAAAGCCCCGGCCGACGAGGGAGGAGAGCAGTACTTC; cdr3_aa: CASSKAPADEGGEQYF
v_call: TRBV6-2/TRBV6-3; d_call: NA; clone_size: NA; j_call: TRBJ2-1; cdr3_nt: TGTGCCAGCCAAATTAGCTCCTACAATGAGCAGTTCTTC; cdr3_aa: CASQISSYNEQFF
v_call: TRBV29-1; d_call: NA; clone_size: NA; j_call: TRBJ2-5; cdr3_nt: TGCAGCGTTGAAGTAGCCGGAGGGACCCAAGAGACCCAGTACTTC; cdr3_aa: CSVEVAGGTQETQYF
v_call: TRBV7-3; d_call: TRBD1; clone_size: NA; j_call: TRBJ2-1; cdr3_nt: TGTGCCAGCAGCTTACGCGGGACAGGGGCCTACAATGAGCAGTTCTTC; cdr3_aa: CASSLRGTGAYNEQFF
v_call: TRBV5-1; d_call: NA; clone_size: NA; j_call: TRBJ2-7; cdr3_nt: TGCGCCAGCAGCTTGGGTAGGACAGTGGCCCTCCTTATGGAGCAGTACTTC; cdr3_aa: CASSLGRTVALLMEQYF
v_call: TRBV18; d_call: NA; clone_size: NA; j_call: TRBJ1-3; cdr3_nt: TGTGCCAGCGGTTCGGCCCCAGACAGCACCATATATTTT; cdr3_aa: CASGSAPDSTIYF
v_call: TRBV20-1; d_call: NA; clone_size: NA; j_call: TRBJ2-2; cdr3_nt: TGCAGTGCTCCCCCCTCGACCGGGGAGCTGTTTTTT; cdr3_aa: CSAPPSTGELFF
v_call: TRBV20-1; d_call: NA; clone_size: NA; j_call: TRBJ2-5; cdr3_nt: TGCAGTGCTAGAGATCACGAGGGGCTACAAGAGACCCAGTACTTC; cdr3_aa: CSARDHEGLQETQYF
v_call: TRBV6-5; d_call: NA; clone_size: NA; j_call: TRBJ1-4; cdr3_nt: TGTGCCAGCAGTTCGATTCCAGGGAACAATGAAAAACTGTTTTTT; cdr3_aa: CASSSIPGNNEKLFF
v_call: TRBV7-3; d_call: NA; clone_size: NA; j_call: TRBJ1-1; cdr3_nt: TGTGCCAGCAGCTTAAACGTGAACACTGAAGCTTTCTTT; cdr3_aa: CASSLNVNTEAFF
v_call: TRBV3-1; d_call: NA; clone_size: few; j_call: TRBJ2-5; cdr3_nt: TGTGCCAGCAGCCATCGGGGGCGCGAGACCCAGTACTTC; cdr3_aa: CASSHRGRETQYF
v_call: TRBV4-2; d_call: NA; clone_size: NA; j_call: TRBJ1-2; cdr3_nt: TGTGCCAGCAGCGTTGGGACTTCCTATGGCTACACCTTC; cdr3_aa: CASSVGTSYGYTF
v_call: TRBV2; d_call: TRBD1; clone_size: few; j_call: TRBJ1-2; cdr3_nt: TGTGCCAGCAGGGACAGGTCACGCTACTATGGCTACACCTTC; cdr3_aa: CASRDRSRYYGYTF
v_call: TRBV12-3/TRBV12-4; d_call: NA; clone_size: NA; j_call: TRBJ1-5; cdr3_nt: TGTGCCAGCAGTTTAGCCTCCAGGGGCAATCAGCCCCAGCATTTT; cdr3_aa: CASSLASRGNQPQHF
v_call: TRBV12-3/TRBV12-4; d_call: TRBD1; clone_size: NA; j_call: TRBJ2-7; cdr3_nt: TGTGCCAGCAGTTTATCCCAGGGGGCTTTTGAGCAGTACTTC; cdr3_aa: CASSLSQGAFEQYF
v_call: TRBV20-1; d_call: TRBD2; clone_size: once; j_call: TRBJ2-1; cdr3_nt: TGCAGTGCTAGGATTAGCGGGACGTACAATGAGCAGTTCTTC; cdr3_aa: CSARISGTYNEQFF
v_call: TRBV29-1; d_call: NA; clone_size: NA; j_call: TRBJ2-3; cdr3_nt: TGCAGCGTGAGCTCTCGCACAGATACGCAGTATTTT; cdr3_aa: CSVSSRTDTQYF
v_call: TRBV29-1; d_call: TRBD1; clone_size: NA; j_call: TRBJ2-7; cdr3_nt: TGCAGCACGAGCCAGGGACAGGGGGCTAACGAGCAGTACTTC; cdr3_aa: CSTSQGQGANEQYF
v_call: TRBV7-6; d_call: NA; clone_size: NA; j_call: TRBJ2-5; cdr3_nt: TGTGCCAGCAGCTTACTTCGCGGGATGGAGACCCAGTACTTC; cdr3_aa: CASSLLRGMETQYF
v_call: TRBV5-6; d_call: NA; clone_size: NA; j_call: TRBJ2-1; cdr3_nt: TGTGCCAGCAGCTTGTATCTTTCCAATGAGCAGTTCTTC; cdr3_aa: CASSLYLSNEQFF
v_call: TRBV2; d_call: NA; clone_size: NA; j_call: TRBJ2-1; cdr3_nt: TGTGCCAGCAGTGAACAGAATGAGCAGTTCTTC; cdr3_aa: CASSEQNEQFF
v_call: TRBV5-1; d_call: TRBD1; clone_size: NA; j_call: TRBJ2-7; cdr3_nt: TGCGCCAGCAGCTCGACAGGGCACTACGAGCAGTACTTC; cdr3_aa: CASSSTGHYEQYF
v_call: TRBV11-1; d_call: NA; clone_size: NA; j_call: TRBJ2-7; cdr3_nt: TGTGCCAGCAGCCACGGACAGTCCTACGAGCAGTACTTC; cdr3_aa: CASSHGQSYEQYF
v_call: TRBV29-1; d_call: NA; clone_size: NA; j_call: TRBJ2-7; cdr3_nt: TGCAGCGTTGGTCCTCGCCGCTTC; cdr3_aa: CSVGPRRF
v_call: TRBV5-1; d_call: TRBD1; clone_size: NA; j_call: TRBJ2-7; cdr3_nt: TGCGCCAGCTCACCGGGACAGGGGATCTACGAGCAGTACTTC; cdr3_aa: CASSPGQGIYEQYF
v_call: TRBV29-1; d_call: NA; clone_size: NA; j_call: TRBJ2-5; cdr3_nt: TGCAGCGTTGAAGGGACGCGCCAAGAGACCCAGTACTTC; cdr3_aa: CSVEGTRQETQYF
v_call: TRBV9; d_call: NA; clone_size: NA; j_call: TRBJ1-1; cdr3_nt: TGTGCCAGCAGCGGGGGTTTCGCTGAAGCTTTCTTT; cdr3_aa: CASSGGFAEAFF
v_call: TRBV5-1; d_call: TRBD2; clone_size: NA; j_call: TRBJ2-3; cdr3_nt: TGCGCCAGCAGCTTGGCTAGCGGGGGGCTTTACACAGATACGCAGTATTTT; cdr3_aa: CASSLASGGLYTDTQYF
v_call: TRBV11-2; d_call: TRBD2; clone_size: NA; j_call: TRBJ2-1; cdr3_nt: TGTGCCAGCAGCTGGACCCTCGGGACTAGTTCTTACAATGAGCAGTTCTTC; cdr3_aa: CASSWTLGTSSYNEQFF
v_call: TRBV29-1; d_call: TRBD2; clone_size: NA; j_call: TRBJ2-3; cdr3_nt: TGCAGCGTTGAAGAAGCGGGGGGGCCAGATACGCAGTATTTT; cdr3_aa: CSVEEAGGPDTQYF
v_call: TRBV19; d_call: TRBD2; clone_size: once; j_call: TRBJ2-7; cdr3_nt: TGTGCCAGTAGTAGACCGGGACTAGCGGCCGACGAGCAGTACTTC; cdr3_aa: CASSRPGLAADEQYF
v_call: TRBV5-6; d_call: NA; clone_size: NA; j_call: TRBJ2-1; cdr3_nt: TGTGCCAGCAGTTTGGAAAAACTGGGCTACTCCTACAATGAGCAGTTCTTC; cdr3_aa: CASSLEKLGYSYNEQFF
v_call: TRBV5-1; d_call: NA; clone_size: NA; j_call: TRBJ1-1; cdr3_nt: TGCGCCAGCAGCTTGGGGATAGGGGCCCACTACACTGAAGCTTTCTTT; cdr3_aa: CASSLGIGAHYTEAFF
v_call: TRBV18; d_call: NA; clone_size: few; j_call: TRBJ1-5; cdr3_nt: TGTGCCAGCTCACCGGAAGGGGCATCCCATCAGCCCCAGCATTTT; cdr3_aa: CASSPEGASHQPQHF
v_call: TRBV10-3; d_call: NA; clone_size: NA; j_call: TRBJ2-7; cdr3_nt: TGTGCCATCAGTATCGAAGGAAACGAGCAGTACTTC; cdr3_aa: CAISIEGNEQYF